The clone carrying this T cell receptor (beta chain) was recorded only once. Antigen: not known. PCR primers comprised 60 Vbeta and 13 Jbeta primers. Sequencing used immunoSEQ multiplex PCR; TCRdb keeps in-frame clones, though not all of them. This table has under 130,000 clones, 60% to 80% appearing once. V trimming: 2 bases; J trimming: 2 bases; junction bases outside the gene matches: 6. Germline V gene data show CDR1 as MNHEY and CDR2 as SMNVEV (reference sequence). The CDR3 is made up of 16 amino acids. This specimen belongs to a study of cytomegalovirus exposure and HLA in healthy donors. The study's findings and limits: The authors judged a highly shared variant cluster likely a sequencing artifact.

The V call is TRBV27, the J call TRBJ1-5, with 7 bases aligning to TRBD1. The sequence derives from a man aged 50 to 60 in good health and CMV-seropositive. Sequenced sample: PBMCs. The CDR3 nucleotides read TGTGCCAGCAGTTTAACTCCAGGGGGTGGCAATCAGCCCCAGCATTTT. Translated, it gives CASSLTPGGGNQPQHF.